Following are 26 T cell receptor beta chains from one sample sequenced in a study of shared clonotypes between healthy human individuals. Clones were sequenced by immunoSEQ multiplex PCR, and TCRdb holds only the in-frame ones, with some missing. Here the sample spans about 520,000 clones, 95% to 97% being singletons. Input material: naive CD4+ T cells sorted from blood. Sample subset: CD45RA+ positively selected. These receptors were collected from a woman between 25 and 40 years old in good health.

CDR3 region: CASSMIQGRTSGRPYNEQFF. In DNA form, the CDR3 reads TGTGCCAGTAGTATGATTCAGGGGCGGACTAGCGGGAGACCCTACAATGAGCAGTTCTTC. The chain recombines TRBV19 with TRBJ2-1, with 13 bases identical to TRBD2. Per the germline V gene, CDR1 is LNHDA and CDR2 is SQIVND (reference sequence). This CDR3 spans 20 amino acids. Losses at the gene ends were 3 bases for V and 2 bases for J; bases not matched to a gene: 13.

J is TRBJ2-7 and V is TRBV5-4, with a possible D match to TRBD2 (6 bases). The CDR3 extends over 14 amino acids. Trimming cost V 0 bases and J 6 bases, with 13 bases left between them. Germline V gene lookup returns CDR1 SGHNT and CDR2 YYREEE (reference sequence). The CDR3 sequence: CASSLGGDGVEQYF. The CDR3, as DNA: TGTGCCAGCAGCTTGGGGGGGGATGGAGTCGAGCAGTACTTC.

This clone was counted once. The V and J genes are TRBV5-1 and TRBJ2-2; 7 bases match TRBD1. Germline loops: CDR1 SGHRS, CDR2 YFSETQ. The CDR3 contains 17 residues. Trimming removed 0 bases from V and 7 bases from J; junction bases left unmatched: 12. The CDR3 protein is CASSLVPTGASGGELFF. CDR3 in DNA: TGCGCCAGCAGCTTGGTTCCCACAGGGGCTAGTGGCGGGGAGCTGTTTTTT.

The chain joins TRBV5-6 to TRBJ2-7, with 10 bases aligning to TRBD2. This CDR3 is 17 amino acids long. V gave up 4 bases and J gave up 6 bases; unmatched junction bases: 16. Germline V gene sequence: CDR1 SGHDT, CDR2 YYEEEE. In nucleotides, the CDR3 is TGTGCCAGCAGCCCGCTAGCGGGAGTATTGGGGGGCGGCGAGCAGTACTTC. Translated: CASSPLAGVLGGGEQYF.

This chain links TRBV6-6 with TRBJ2-3; 9 nucleotides align to TRBD1. The J segment lost 2 bases and the V segment lost 7 bases, leaving 4 bases of the junction unmatched. The V gene's germline CDR1 is MNHNY and CDR2 SVGAGI (reference sequence). CDR3 length: 14 amino acids. CDR3 coding DNA: TGTGCCAGCACCAGACAGGGGGACACAGATACGCAGTATTTT. It yields the protein CASTRQGDTDTQYF.

This sequence joins TRBV9 and TRBJ2-3; tentative D call: TRBD1 (6 bases). Germline CDR1 SGDLS, CDR2 YYNGEE. The V end was cut by 3 bases, the J end by 0 bases, with 17 bases between. The CDR3 consists of 17 residues. This CDR3 is CASSGDNFLISTDTQYF. CDR3 in DNA: TGTGCCAGCAGCGGGGACAATTTCCTCATTAGCACAGATACGCAGTATTTT.

V is TRBV18 and J is TRBJ1-3; perhaps TRBD1 as D (6 bases). Trimming left V 1 base short and J 1 base short, with 11 bases between. This CDR3 has 16 amino acids. Germline CDR1 and CDR2: KGHSH and LQKENI. The CDR3 sequence is CASSPQDGQSGNTIYF. The CDR3 DNA is TGTGCCAGCTCACCACAAGACGGACAGTCTGGAAACACCATATATTTT.

The J gene is TRBJ2-7, the V gene TRBV7-2; 7 bases align to TRBD2. CDR3 length: 15 residues. CDR1 and CDR2 from the germline V gene are SGHTA and FQGNSA. Trimming removed 5 bases from V and 5 bases from J; junction bases left unmatched: 12. CDR3 protein: CASSRRFGRNNEQYF. CDR3 DNA: TGTGCCAGCAGCCGACGATTCGGGAGGAATAACGAGCAGTACTTC.

The chain links TRBV19 to TRBJ2-7, with 12 bases matching TRBD2. The length of the CDR3 is 14 residues. With 4 bases clipped from V and 4 bases from J, the junction kept 2 bases outside the gene matches. Germline CDR1 reads LNHDA; CDR2 reads SQIVND (reference sequence). The CDR3 spells CASSTGLAGYEQYF. DNA for the CDR3: TGTGCCAGTAGTACCGGACTAGCGGGATACGAGCAGTACTTC.

This chain uses TRBV28 with TRBJ2-3; D unclear. The germline CDR1 and CDR2 sequences are MDHEN and SYDVKM. This CDR3 has 15 residues. Trimming removed 6 bases from V and 6 bases from J, with 19 bases in between. The CDR3 loop is CASSPIYHPADTQYF. The CDR3 DNA reads as TGTGCCAGCAGCCCCATTTACCATCCGGCTGATACGCAGTATTTT.

Details on this clone: Other DNA sequences in this sample translate to the same CDR3. The J gene is TRBJ1-1, the V gene TRBV20-1; D is unclear. CDR3 length: 11 amino acids. The ends were cut back, 6 bases at V and 1 base at J, with 6 bases in the middle. Germline V gives CDR1 DFQATT, CDR2 SNEGSKA (reference sequence). This CDR3 is CSAIQNTEAFF. In DNA, the CDR3 is TGCAGTGCAATTCAGAACACTGAAGCTTTCTTT.

The chain has TRBV6-1 and TRBJ2-3, with 8 bases fitting TRBD1. V lost 6 bases and J lost 4; bases outside the gene matches: 6. CDR1 is MNHNS and CDR2 is SASEGT in the germline V gene. CDR3 length: 14 residues. The DNA of the CDR3 is TGTGCCAGCAGGACAGGGGTGGAGGCAGATACGCAGTATTTT. This encodes CASRTGVEADTQYF.

The V and J genes are TRBV29-1 and TRBJ2-7; 8 bases map to TRBD2. The CDR3 consists of 13 residues. CDR1 and CDR2 (germline): SQVTM, ANQGSEA. V gave up 4 bases and J gave up 7 bases; unmatched junction bases: 9. The CDR3 region is CSVGPQREREQYF. The CDR3 DNA reads TGCAGCGTTGGCCCCCAGCGGGAGAGAGAGCAGTACTTC.

The V call is TRBV28, the J call TRBJ1-2; D is perhaps TRBD1 (5 bases). This CDR3 comprises 15 residues. Germline V gene sequence: CDR1 MDHEN, CDR2 SYDVKM. The V gene lost 3 bases and the J gene lost 0 bases, with 11 bases spanning the gap. The CDR3 nucleotides are TGTGCCAGCAGTTTGTCCGGGACTCCTAACTATGGCTACACCTTC. This sequence encodes CASSLSGTPNYGYTF.

The rearrangement uses TRBV4-1 and TRBJ1-3; D gene unclear. CDR3 length: 16 residues. CDR1 MGHRA and CDR2 YSYEKL come from the germline V gene. Trimming cost V 1 base and J 2 bases, with 12 bases left between them. The CDR3 region has the DNA TGCGCCAGCAGCCAAGGGAGAGGATCAACTGGAAACACCATATATTTT. The encoded protein is CASSQGRGSTGNTIYF.

This clone showed up just a few times. The chain recombines TRBV2 with TRBJ1-5, with TRBD1 matching 9 bases. The junction had 4 bases not matched to a gene; V was cut back by 8 bases and J by 5 bases. CDR3 size: 13 residues. Germline CDR1 SNHLY, CDR2 FYNNEI. The CDR3 DNA reads TGTGCCAGCGGACAGGGGAGTGATCAGCCCCAGCATTTT. This encodes CASGQGSDQPQHF.

This clone was counted once. This chain links TRBV6-5 with TRBJ1-4; 8 bases line up with TRBD1. CDR3 length: 13 residues. Germline V lookup: CDR1 MNHEY, CDR2 SVGAGI. V shed 5 bases and J 5 bases; nucleotides not matched to a gene: 1. The CDR3 region has the DNA TGTGCCAGCAGTCGGACAGGGAATGAAAAACTGTTTTTT. As protein: CASSRTGNEKLFF.

The J gene is TRBJ1-4, the V gene TRBV27; 8 nucleotides agree with TRBD1. Unmatched junction bases numbered 6, after V lost 5 bases and J lost 7 bases. Germline V gene sequence: CDR1 MNHEY, CDR2 SMNVEV (reference sequence). The CDR3 loop spans 14 amino acids. In DNA form, the CDR3 reads TGTGCCAGCAGTAATCAGGGGGCTGGTGAAAAACTGTTTTTT. This gives the protein CASSNQGAGEKLFF.

The chain employs TRBV28 and TRBJ1-5, with D unresolved. The CDR3 spans 15 residues. CDR1 is MDHEN, CDR2 SYDVKM, per germline. Trimming pared 7 bases from V and 0 bases from J, leaving 13 bases between. This CDR3 reads CASTKRGFSNQPQHF. The CDR3 DNA reads TGTGCCAGCACTAAACGTGGATTTAGCAATCAGCCCCAGCATTTT.

The V and J genes are TRBV14 and TRBJ2-5, with D possibly TRBD2 on 6 matching bases. This CDR3 contains 14 residues. Trimming took off 3 bases at V and 1 base at J, with 9 bases between the two ends. Germline loops: CDR1 SGHDN, CDR2 FVKESK. The CDR3 here is CASSHLAFQETQYF. In DNA, the CDR3 is TGTGCCAGCAGCCACCTAGCGTTCCAAGAGACCCAGTACTTC.

This sequence joins TRBV6-5 and TRBJ2-6; D is unclear. The CDR3 runs 15 residues. CDR1 and CDR2 from the germline V gene are MNHEY and SVGAGI. With 5 bases removed from V and 6 bases from J, the gap between germline ends came to 14 bases. In DNA, the CDR3 is TGTGCCAGCAGTCGTGATGCTTTTGAGGCCAACGTCCTGACTTTC. Its translation is CASSRDAFEANVLTF.

The V gene is TRBV4-2, the J gene TRBJ2-7; weak D call: TRBD2 (5 bases). Trimming cost V 0 bases and J 0 bases, with 12 bases left between them. The CDR3 contains 16 residues. Germline V lookup: CDR1 LGHNA, CDR2 YNFKEQ. The CDR3 bases are TGTGCCAGCAGCCAAGATTCCGACTATTACTCCTACGAGCAGTACTTC. It specifies CASSQDSDYYSYEQYF.

This chain links TRBV10-3 with TRBJ2-3; perhaps TRBD2 as D (6 bases). V was clipped by 3 bases and J by 4 bases, with 17 bases between them. This CDR3 has 16 residues. CDR1 ENHRY and CDR2 SYGVKD come from the germline V gene. The CDR3 is CAISESSGRGADTQYF. In DNA, the CDR3 is TGTGCCATCAGTGAATCATCCGGGAGAGGTGCAGATACGCAGTATTTT.

This sequence joins TRBV28 and TRBJ2-7; TRBD2 matches 7 bases. Germline V gene data show CDR1 as MDHEN and CDR2 as SYDVKM. The J segment lost 0 bases and the V segment lost 5 bases, leaving 7 bases of the junction unmatched. This CDR3 has 15 residues. CDR3 DNA sequence: TGTGCCAGCAGTCCAGCTAGCGGTCGCTCCTACGAGCAGTACTTC. Translating gives CASSPASGRSYEQYF.

The rearrangement uses TRBV10-3 and TRBJ2-7, with D possibly TRBD2 on 7 matching bases. Germline V gene data show CDR1 as ENHRY and CDR2 as SYGVKD. CDR3 size: 14 residues. V was shortened by 8 bases and J by 3 bases, with 17 bases between the two germline ends. DNA of the CDR3: TGTGCCATCGGGGGGGGCGACACGATCTACGAGCAGTACTTC. It yields the protein CAIGGGDTIYEQYF.

V and J are TRBV28 and TRBJ2-7; D gene unclear. The germline V gene encodes CDR1 MDHEN and CDR2 SYDVKM. The CDR3 extends over 14 amino acids. The V gene lost 3 bases and the J gene lost 3 bases, with 12 bases spanning the gap. Here the CDR3 reads CASSFFRKNYEQYF. The DNA of the CDR3 is TGTGCCAGCAGTTTTTTTCGGAAGAACTACGAGCAGTACTTC.